The rows below give T cell receptor beta chains drawn from one sample of a study of T-cell memory formation after mild COVID-19. TCRdb used MiXCR to reprocess the 5' RACE reads, holding one entry per CDR3 protein. This repertoire shows about 130,000 distinct CDR3 sequences, about 25% found once; its top ten account for approximately 25%. The sequenced material came from PBMCs or a T cell subset sorted from them (not recorded which). Receptors were obtained from an adult woman who had mild COVID-19 (a few samples of this study predate the infection). Cell type and time point are not known. Each CDR3 is given with its conserved first and last residue. The order of the fields is clone size, D gene, J gene, V gene, CDR3 DNA, CDR3 protein. D genes are given only for firm matches. The size entry is marked missing in some rows and otherwise reads once, few, many or a size class.

abundance: few; d_gene: TRBD2; j_gene: TRBJ2-1; v_gene: TRBV10-3; CDR3nt: TGTGCCATCAGTGACCTCGCGCTAGCGGGAGGGCCGAGATTCAATGAGCAGTTCTTC; CDR3aa: CAISDLALAGGPRFNEQFF
abundance: many; d_gene: .; j_gene: TRBJ2-2; v_gene: TRBV6-6; CDR3nt: TGTGCCAGCAGTTACGGTCCGGGGGAGCTGTTTTTT; CDR3aa: CASSYGPGELFF
abundance: .; d_gene: TRBD2; j_gene: TRBJ2-1; v_gene: TRBV5-1; CDR3nt: TGCGCCAGCAGCGTTTCCCTAGCGGGAGGTTGGTCCTACAATGAGCAGTTCTTC; CDR3aa: CASSVSLAGGWSYNEQFF
abundance: few; d_gene: TRBD2; j_gene: TRBJ2-5; v_gene: TRBV7-9; CDR3nt: TGTGCCAGCAGCTTAGGTTGGAGCGGGGAGGAGACCCAGTACTTC; CDR3aa: CASSLGWSGEETQYF
abundance: few; d_gene: .; j_gene: TRBJ2-3; v_gene: TRBV27; CDR3nt: TGTGCCAGCGCCCTGGGGGCTGGAACAGATACGCAGTATTTT; CDR3aa: CASALGAGTDTQYF
abundance: .; d_gene: .; j_gene: TRBJ2-3; v_gene: TRBV9; CDR3nt: TGTGCCAGCAGCTCACTAGCTGGCACAGATACGCAGTATTTT; CDR3aa: CASSSLAGTDTQYF
abundance: .; d_gene: TRBD1; j_gene: TRBJ1-1; v_gene: TRBV4-1; CDR3nt: TGCGCCAGCAGCCACAGAACAGGGGGCACGACTGAAGCTTTCTTT; CDR3aa: CASSHRTGGTTEAFF
abundance: few; d_gene: .; j_gene: TRBJ2-4; v_gene: TRBV18; CDR3nt: TGTGCCAGCTCACCACCCTTCGGAGCCCTCAAGGGGGGCATTCAGTACTTC; CDR3aa: CASSPPFGALKGGIQYF
abundance: .; d_gene: TRBD1; j_gene: TRBJ1-1; v_gene: TRBV4-2; CDR3nt: TGTGCCAGCAGCAAACAGCCTTTGGACAGGGTGAACACTGAAGCTTTCTTT; CDR3aa: CASSKQPLDRVNTEAFF
abundance: .; d_gene: .; j_gene: TRBJ1-1; v_gene: TRBV4-2; CDR3nt: TGTGCCAGCAGCCAAGACTCTGCTCAGGGTTGGAGGAGGGTCCCTGAAGCTTTCTTT; CDR3aa: CASSQDSAQGWRRVPEAFF
abundance: .; d_gene: TRBD1; j_gene: TRBJ2-7; v_gene: TRBV6-4; CDR3nt: TGTGCCAGCAGTGTGACAGGGGATAGCTCCTACGAGCAGTACTTC; CDR3aa: CASSVTGDSSYEQYF
abundance: few; d_gene: TRBD1; j_gene: TRBJ2-7; v_gene: TRBV12-3/TRBV12-4; CDR3nt: TGTGCCAGCAGTTTAGTCGGGACAGCCTACGAGCAGTACTTC; CDR3aa: CASSLVGTAYEQYF
abundance: few; d_gene: TRBD1; j_gene: TRBJ2-7; v_gene: TRBV30; CDR3nt: TGTGCCTGGACAACCGGGACAGGGGGCGAGCAGTACTTC; CDR3aa: CAWTTGTGGEQYF
abundance: .; d_gene: TRBD1; j_gene: TRBJ1-2; v_gene: TRBV29-1; CDR3nt: TGCAGCGTTTCCCAGACAGGGGGCAAAACTGGCTACACCTTC; CDR3aa: CSVSQTGGKTGYTF
abundance: .; d_gene: .; j_gene: TRBJ1-2; v_gene: TRBV7-9; CDR3nt: TGTGCCAGCAGCTTCGAGACGGGTCCGGGTGGCTACACCTTC; CDR3aa: CASSFETGPGGYTF
abundance: few; d_gene: TRBD1; j_gene: TRBJ2-3; v_gene: TRBV24-1; CDR3nt: TGTGCCACCAGTGACTCCGACAGGGCTAACACAGATACGCAGTATTTT; CDR3aa: CATSDSDRANTDTQYF
abundance: few; d_gene: TRBD2; j_gene: TRBJ2-3; v_gene: TRBV27; CDR3nt: TGTGCCAGCAGTCGACTAGCGGAGGGCACAGATACGCAGTATTTT; CDR3aa: CASSRLAEGTDTQYF
abundance: once; d_gene: TRBD1; j_gene: TRBJ2-7; v_gene: TRBV28; CDR3nt: TGTGCCAGCAGTCTTCTCCGGGACAGGGGCTCCTACGAGCAGTACTTC; CDR3aa: CASSLLRDRGSYEQYF
abundance: .; d_gene: TRBD2; j_gene: TRBJ2-3; v_gene: TRBV30; CDR3nt: TGTGCCAGAACCCGGGAGCGGGGAGATACGCAGTATTTT; CDR3aa: CARTRERGDTQYF
abundance: few; d_gene: TRBD2; j_gene: TRBJ2-7; v_gene: TRBV4-3; CDR3nt: TGCGCCAGCAGCCAGTGGACTAGCACCGAGCAGTACTTC; CDR3aa: CASSQWTSTEQYF
abundance: .; d_gene: TRBD2; j_gene: TRBJ2-1; v_gene: TRBV5-1; CDR3nt: TGCGCCAGCAGCTTGGGTACTAGCGACTACAATGAGCAGTTCTTC; CDR3aa: CASSLGTSDYNEQFF
abundance: few; d_gene: TRBD1; j_gene: TRBJ2-2; v_gene: TRBV24-1; CDR3nt: TGTGCCACCAGTGATTTCAACACCCCGGGACAGGCCTCCACCGGGGAGCTGTTTTTT; CDR3aa: CATSDFNTPGQASTGELFF
abundance: few; d_gene: .; j_gene: TRBJ2-3; v_gene: TRBV19; CDR3nt: TGTGCCAGTAGTATTGGGACGGCACAAGATACGCAGTATTTT; CDR3aa: CASSIGTAQDTQYF
abundance: .; d_gene: TRBD1; j_gene: TRBJ2-7; v_gene: TRBV4-2; CDR3nt: TGTGCCAGCAGCCAAGGCACAGGGGCGTACTACGAGCAGTACTTC; CDR3aa: CASSQGTGAYYEQYF
abundance: .; d_gene: .; j_gene: TRBJ2-2; v_gene: TRBV20-1; CDR3nt: TGCAGTGCTAGACCCTTTGGGGCAGAGACCGGGGAGCTGTTTTTT; CDR3aa: CSARPFGAETGELFF
abundance: .; d_gene: TRBD2; j_gene: TRBJ2-1; v_gene: TRBV6-5; CDR3nt: TGTGCCAGCAGCCTAGCGGGAAGGAATGAGCAGTTCTTC; CDR3aa: CASSLAGRNEQFF
abundance: few; d_gene: .; j_gene: TRBJ2-1; v_gene: TRBV6-2/TRBV6-3; CDR3nt: TGTGCCAGCAGTTACACAGGGACCTACAATGAGCAGTTCTTC; CDR3aa: CASSYTGTYNEQFF
abundance: few; d_gene: .; j_gene: TRBJ1-1; v_gene: TRBV28; CDR3nt: TGTGCCAGCAGTTTAGGGAGGGGAGTTGAAGCTTTCTTT; CDR3aa: CASSLGRGVEAFF
abundance: .; d_gene: .; j_gene: TRBJ1-1; v_gene: TRBV24-1; CDR3nt: TGTGCCACCAGTGATTGGGGGAAAACTGAAGCTTTCTTT; CDR3aa: CATSDWGKTEAFF
abundance: few; d_gene: .; j_gene: TRBJ2-7; v_gene: TRBV4-2; CDR3nt: TGTGCCAGCAGCCATGACTATACCCGCTCCTACGAGCAGTACTTC; CDR3aa: CASSHDYTRSYEQYF
abundance: .; d_gene: TRBD1; j_gene: TRBJ2-5; v_gene: TRBV24-1; CDR3nt: TGTGCCACCAGTGATCCCGCGGGACAGGGGGCATGGGAGACCCAGTACTTC; CDR3aa: CATSDPAGQGAWETQYF
abundance: .; d_gene: TRBD1; j_gene: TRBJ2-5; v_gene: TRBV3-1; CDR3nt: TGTGCCAGCAGCCCTGGGGGGACAGGGGGCGCGGAGACCCAGTACTTC; CDR3aa: CASSPGGTGGAETQYF
abundance: few; d_gene: .; j_gene: TRBJ2-7; v_gene: TRBV29-1; CDR3nt: TGCAGCGGACGCTTAGGGAGCTCCTACGAGCAGTACTTC; CDR3aa: CSGRLGSSYEQYF
abundance: few; d_gene: TRBD2; j_gene: TRBJ2-2; v_gene: TRBV6-5; CDR3nt: TGTGCCAGCAGTTACGAAGGAGCGGGAGCTGGGGAGCTGTTTTTT; CDR3aa: CASSYEGAGAGELFF
abundance: .; d_gene: .; j_gene: TRBJ1-5; v_gene: TRBV7-8; CDR3nt: TGTGCCAGCAGCTCTCACGGGCTAAATCAGCCCCAGCATTTT; CDR3aa: CASSSHGLNQPQHF
abundance: .; d_gene: TRBD2; j_gene: TRBJ2-1; v_gene: TRBV6-2/TRBV6-3; CDR3nt: TGTGCCAGCAGCCTAGGACTAGCGGTAGTGTACAATGAGCAGTTCTTC; CDR3aa: CASSLGLAVVYNEQFF
abundance: .; d_gene: .; j_gene: TRBJ1-1; v_gene: TRBV19; CDR3nt: TGTGCCAGTAGTATGTACAGCCGCACTGAAGCTTTCTTT; CDR3aa: CASSMYSRTEAFF
abundance: .; d_gene: TRBD2; j_gene: TRBJ2-2; v_gene: TRBV14; CDR3nt: TGTGCCAGCAGCCAACGTGCGGGAGATCGGACCGGGGAGCTGTTTTTT; CDR3aa: CASSQRAGDRTGELFF
abundance: .; d_gene: .; j_gene: TRBJ1-2; v_gene: TRBV20-1; CDR3nt: TGCAGTGCTGGCCTAGATGGCTACACCTTC; CDR3aa: CSAGLDGYTF
abundance: .; d_gene: TRBD2; j_gene: TRBJ2-1; v_gene: TRBV7-2; CDR3nt: TGTGCCAGCAGCTTAGGGCTAGCGGGGGGGTCTCACTACAATGAGCAGTTCTTC; CDR3aa: CASSLGLAGGSHYNEQFF
abundance: many; d_gene: TRBD2; j_gene: TRBJ2-1; v_gene: TRBV3-1; CDR3nt: TGTGCCAGCAGCCAAGAGGGACTAGCGGGTTGGTGGGATGAGCAGTTCTTC; CDR3aa: CASSQEGLAGWWDEQFF
abundance: .; d_gene: .; j_gene: TRBJ2-3; v_gene: TRBV20-1; CDR3nt: TGCAGTGCTAGGTCCCTCGAGTCAGCCTCTAGCACAGATACGCAGTATTTT; CDR3aa: CSARSLESASSTDTQYF
abundance: .; d_gene: .; j_gene: TRBJ2-7; v_gene: TRBV9; CDR3nt: TGTGCCAGCAGCGTAGATGGAGGGGTGAACGAGCAGTACTTC; CDR3aa: CASSVDGGVNEQYF
abundance: few; d_gene: .; j_gene: TRBJ2-7; v_gene: TRBV7-6; CDR3nt: TGTGCCAGCAGCTCGGGGCAGGGTTTGGGAGAGCAGTACTTC; CDR3aa: CASSSGQGLGEQYF
abundance: .; d_gene: .; j_gene: TRBJ2-3; v_gene: TRBV3-1; CDR3nt: TGTGCCAGCAGCCAAGAAGTCGCTAGCGTACTTACAGATACGCAGTATTTT; CDR3aa: CASSQEVASVLTDTQYF
abundance: .; d_gene: TRBD2; j_gene: TRBJ2-1; v_gene: TRBV20-1; CDR3nt: TGCAGTGCGAGGGACTACCTGGGGCGTGGTGAGCAGTTCTTC; CDR3aa: CSARDYLGRGEQFF
abundance: .; d_gene: TRBD1; j_gene: TRBJ2-1; v_gene: TRBV15; CDR3nt: TGTGCCACCAGCAGATCGGGACAGGCGTATAATGAGCAGTTCTTC; CDR3aa: CATSRSGQAYNEQFF
abundance: .; d_gene: .; j_gene: TRBJ1-6; v_gene: TRBV20-1; CDR3nt: TGCAGTGCTAGAGATCGGACAGCCTCCTATAATTCACCCCTCCACTTT; CDR3aa: CSARDRTASYNSPLHF
abundance: .; d_gene: .; j_gene: TRBJ2-7; v_gene: TRBV5-4; CDR3nt: TGTGCCAGCAGCTTGGCCCAGGGGCGTACCTACGAGCAGTACTTC; CDR3aa: CASSLAQGRTYEQYF
abundance: few; d_gene: .; j_gene: TRBJ2-6; v_gene: TRBV6-1; CDR3nt: TGTGCCAGCAGTGACGTTAGGGGGTCCGGGGCCAACGTCCTGACTTTC; CDR3aa: CASSDVRGSGANVLTF
abundance: few; d_gene: .; j_gene: TRBJ2-1; v_gene: TRBV10-3; CDR3nt: TGTGCCATCAGAGCAGAGGAGACCAAGCAGTTCTTC; CDR3aa: CAIRAEETKQFF
abundance: .; d_gene: .; j_gene: TRBJ2-7; v_gene: TRBV30; CDR3nt: TGTGCCACTGGGCTGGACGACGAGCAGTACTTC; CDR3aa: CATGLDDEQYF
abundance: .; d_gene: TRBD2; j_gene: TRBJ2-1; v_gene: TRBV7-3; CDR3nt: TGTGCCAGCAGCTTAGGGCTAGCGGGGGGGCGGCTGTTCTTC; CDR3aa: CASSLGLAGGRLFF